The rows below give T cell receptor beta chains drawn from one sample of a study of blood T cell repertoires in COVID-19. Clones were read by immunoSEQ multiplex PCR, and TCRdb kept only the in-frame ones, dropping some. Here the sample spans fewer than 350,000 clones, about 89% being singletons. Sequenced material: PBMCs or T cells enriched from blood (not recorded which). These receptor sequences come from a man aged 55 to 69 who had recovered from COVID-19. CDR3s include the opening cysteine and the closing phenylalanine or tryptophan.

CASSLQLQETQYF,TRBV5-1
CASSLYINQPQHF,TRBV5-8
CASSDSKTGLYGYTF,TRBV6-4
CASSVGQQAGANVLTF,TRBV5-1
CASSPLDRGNSPLHF,TRBV5-5
CASSPRQGRLAKNIQYF,TRBV19
CASLVRPFTGELFF,TRBV6-5
CASSEFGNTIYF,TRBV2
CASSPQRQETQYF,TRBV28
CASSILSGTRETQYF,TRBV28
CASSSGTGGAFGYTF,TRBV19
CASSPGWGYGYTF,TRBV28
CASSQDLDRGHEQYF,TRBV3-1/TRBV3-2
CAIKSGTSGANEQFF,TRBV10-3
CASSIDRIQAYGEKLFF,TRBV19
CASSPAGDPYGYTF,TRBV18
CASRLLGQGYNEQFF,TRBV28
CASSSPSVGELFF,TRBV12-3/TRBV12-4
CASSLTGESSYEQYF,TRBV5-1
CASSLVGGPNKQFF,TRBV7-3
CASSWGTGGSSYEQYF,TRBV5-5
CASSFGRDSKNIQYF,TRBV27
CSVAGTSAKRETQYF,TRBV29-1
CSASGQMNTEAFF,TRBV20-1
CASSYFGQGTRSLHF,TRBV6-5
CASSPYGTGSPYEQYF,TRBV7-3
CASSFFDRPYSNQPQHF,TRBV5-1
CASSAGGRRSDEQFF,TRBV6-1
CASSYTWAGGAF,TRBV28
CASSSLQGLNEKLFF,TRBV27
CASSFLQGDSGNTIYF,TRBV7-9
CASSRDSSSPLHF,TRBV12-3/TRBV12-4
CASSSFRGTSSYNEQFF,TRBV21-1
CASSPGASSYNEQFF,TRBV5-8
CASSGGTSGRVSYNEQFF,TRBV19
CASSLGTSGNNEQFF,TRBV19
CASSSGTLAGAEQFF,TRBV7-3
CASRGGTGVPDTQYF,TRBV5-1
CASSELVANTEAFF,TRBV2
CASNLGDRRGQPQHF,TRBV28
CASRIAGGNYEQYF,TRBV13
CASSLGAEFKETQYF,TRBV7-9
CASSLAGTGLELFF,TRBV5-1
CASSLRGHNTGELFF,TRBV28
CASSLLGTTLSYNEQFF,TRBV7-8
CASSLGLSGNTIYF,TRBV5-5